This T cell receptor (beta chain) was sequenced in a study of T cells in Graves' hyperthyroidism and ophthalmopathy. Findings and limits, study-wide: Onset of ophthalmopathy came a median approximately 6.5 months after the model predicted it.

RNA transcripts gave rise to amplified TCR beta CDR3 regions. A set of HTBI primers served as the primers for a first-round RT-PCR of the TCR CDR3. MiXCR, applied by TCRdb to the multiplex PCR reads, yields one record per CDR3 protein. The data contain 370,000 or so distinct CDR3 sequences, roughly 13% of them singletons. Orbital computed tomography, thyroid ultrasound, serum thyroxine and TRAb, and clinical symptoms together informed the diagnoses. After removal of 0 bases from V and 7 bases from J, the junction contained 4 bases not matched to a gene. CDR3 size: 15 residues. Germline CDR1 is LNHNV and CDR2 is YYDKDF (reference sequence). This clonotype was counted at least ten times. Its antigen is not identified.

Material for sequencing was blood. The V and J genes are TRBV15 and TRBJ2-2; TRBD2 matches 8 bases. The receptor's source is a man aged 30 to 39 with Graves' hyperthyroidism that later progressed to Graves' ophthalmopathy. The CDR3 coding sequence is TGTGCCACCAGCAGAGATCTTGGGACTAGCGGGGAGCTGTTTTTT. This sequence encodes CATSRDLGTSGELFF.